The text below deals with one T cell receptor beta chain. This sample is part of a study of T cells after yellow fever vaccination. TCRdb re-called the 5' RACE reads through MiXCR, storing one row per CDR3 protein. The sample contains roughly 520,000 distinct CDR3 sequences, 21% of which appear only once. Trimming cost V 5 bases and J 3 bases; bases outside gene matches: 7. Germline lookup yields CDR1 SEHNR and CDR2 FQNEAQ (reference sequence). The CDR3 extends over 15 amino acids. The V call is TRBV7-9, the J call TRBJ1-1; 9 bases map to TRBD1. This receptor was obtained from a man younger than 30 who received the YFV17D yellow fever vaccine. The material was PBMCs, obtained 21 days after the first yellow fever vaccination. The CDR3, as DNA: TGTGCCAGCAGCCAATGGACAGGGGTGGACACTGAAGCTTTCTTT. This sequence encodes CASSQWTGVDTEAFF.